Listed below are T cell receptor beta chains from one sample, sequenced in a study of T cell responses to AZD1222 COVID-19 vaccine. Assay: immunoSEQ multiplex PCR; the TCRdb copy retains only in-frame clones and omits some. The sample has about 69,000 clones, around four fifths seen once; the top ten hold approximately 23%. This material consisted of peripheral blood, taken 28 days after the second AZD1222 dose. These receptors originate from an adult who received the AZD1222 COVID-19 vaccine. Both conserved end residues are trimmed from each CDR3. Each record gives: V gene, J gene, CDR3 protein.

>TRBV7-2|TRBJ2-7
ASSPDPAYEQY
>TRBV7-9|TRBJ1-1
ASSWTANTEAF
>TRBV9|TRBJ1-5
ASSVGGGYSNQPQH
>TRBV7-9|TRBJ1-3
ASSVRQVVLDTIY
>TRBV28|TRBJ1-1
ASSSPGQGAGTEAF
>TRBV19|TRBJ2-1
ASTRGAYNEQF
>TRBV29-1|TRBJ1-1
SVRRTVNTEAF
>TRBV12-3/TRBV12-4|TRBJ1-4
ASRRGRWEKLF
>TRBV19|TRBJ1-2
ASSNPGPTNYGYT
>TRBV12-3/TRBV12-4|TRBJ1-2
ASSRQDYGYT